This T cell receptor (beta chain) comes out of a study of blood T cell repertoires in COVID-19. At the level of the study: Samples taken during acute and convalescent COVID-19 were collected in the United States, Italy and Spain. PBMCs, B-cell-depleted T cells, or T cells provided the cDNA or gDNA that made up the material.

Original data processing: By means of reference gene primer amplification, nucleated cell counts were estimated. Sequencing was performed with immunoSEQ multiplex PCR; in TCRdb, only in-frame clones are kept and a portion is missing. D and trimming were read from the DNA, whereas the V and J calls and clone size are those reported in that table. The sample gives 300,000 to 400,000 clones, around four fifths of which show up once; 2.5% to 3% is in the top ten. J was trimmed by 5 bases and V by 7 bases; bases with no gene match: 10. Germline-derived CDR1 and CDR2 are MDHEN and SYDVKM. This CDR3 contains 15 residues.

The sequence was collected from a man younger than 45 with active or convalescent COVID-19. The genes are TRBV28 and TRBJ2-1; 8 bases line up with TRBD2. Material: peripheral blood. CDR3 sequence (DNA): TGTGCCAGCACCCTGTTCGGGGGGGGTCACAATGAGCAGTTCTTC. It is translated as CASTLFGGGHNEQFF.